This T cell receptor (beta chain) is drawn from a study of cytomegalovirus exposure and HLA in healthy donors. The germline CDR1 and CDR2 sequences are LGHNA and YSLEER. The ends lost 1 base at V and 6 bases at J; junction bases unmatched: 8. This CDR3 region has 16 residues. This cohort consisted of healthy bone marrow donors. The study ran its PCR with 60 Vbeta and 13 Jbeta primers. Data came from immunoSEQ multiplex PCR; TCRdb stores just in-frame clones and leaves some out. The sample includes 150,000 to 200,000 clones, just under 80% of them seen just once. The source material was PBMCs. This TCR was sampled from a woman under 40 in good health and CMV-seropositive. J is TRBJ1-4 and V is TRBV4-3; 7 positions agree with TRBD1. CDR3 sequence (DNA): TGCGCCAGCAGCCAAGTCGTCGACAGGGTGGATGAAAAACTGTTTTTT. Residues: CASSQVVDRVDEKLFF.